The 31 T cell receptor beta chains in this list originate from one sample, sequenced in a study of blood T cells in healthy people across ages. A J-beta primer mix and a sample-barcoded 5' primer were used in a second PCR of roughly 6 to 11 cycles. TCRdb re-called the 5' RACE reads through MiXCR, storing one row per CDR3 protein. The sample contains under 950,000 distinct CDR3 sequences, 22% of which appear only once. The specimen was blood. The receptor source for this set is a man aged 65 to 79 in good health.

The rearrangement uses TRBV18 and TRBJ2-1, with 8 positions matching TRBD1. The CDR3 is 15 residues long. Per the germline V gene, CDR1 is KGHSH and CDR2 is LQKENI. With 2 bases clipped from V and 6 bases from J, the junction kept 6 bases outside the gene matches. CDR3 DNA: TGTGCCAGCTCACCATTACAGGGGGTAATCAATGAGCAGTTCTTC. Encoded protein: CASSPLQGVINEQFF.

The chain combines TRBV20-1 with TRBJ1-1; D call uncertain. The germline V gene encodes CDR1 DFQATT and CDR2 SNEGSKA (reference sequence). The CDR3 length is 12 residues. V lost 3 bases, J lost 5 bases, and 10 bases lay in between. The CDR3 here is CSASGQETEAFF. The CDR3 DNA is TGCAGTGCTAGCGGGCAGGAAACTGAAGCTTTCTTT.

In its sample, this clonotype was seen a few times. The chain recombines TRBV11-2 with TRBJ1-1, with unresolved D. CDR1 is SGHAT, CDR2 FQNNGV, per germline. The V gene lost 2 bases and the J gene lost 4 bases, with 17 bases spanning the gap. This CDR3 comprises 16 residues. CDR3 protein: CASSLSRSFGSTEAFF. As DNA, the CDR3 is TGTGCCAGCAGCTTAAGCAGGTCTTTCGGGAGCACTGAAGCTTTCTTT.

In its sample, this clonotype was seen a few times. V gene TRBV4-1 combines with J gene TRBJ2-3; 9 bases align to TRBD1. J gave up 6 bases and V 3 bases, and 7 bases lay outside the gene matches. Germline lookup yields CDR1 MGHRA and CDR2 YSYEKL. CDR3 length equals 15 residues. This CDR3 reads CASSQGRTGADTQYF. As DNA, the CDR3 is TGCGCCAGCAGCCAGGGCCGGACAGGGGCCGATACGCAGTATTTT.

J is TRBJ2-5 and V is TRBV24-1; D could derive from TRBD1 or TRBD2 (6 bases each). CDR3 length: 12 residues. Germline CDR1 KGHDR, CDR2 SFDVKD. V was trimmed by 3 bases and J by 11 bases, leaving 12 bases between them. The CDR3 DNA reads as TGTGCCACCAGTGATCGTAGGGGGGAGCAGTACTTC. This sequence encodes CATSDRRGEQYF.

This clonotype has more than one count but fewer than ten. The V gene is TRBV5-1, the J gene TRBJ2-2; 11 bases align to TRBD2. Germline CDR1 and CDR2: SGHRS and YFSETQ. This CDR3 is built from 16 residues. The V and J ends lost 4 bases and 1 base, in that order; junction bases with no gene match: 3. CDR3 in amino acids: CASSRGLAENTGELFF. The CDR3 region has the DNA TGCGCCAGCAGCAGGGGACTAGCGGAGAACACCGGGGAGCTGTTTTTT.

V usage is TRBV20-1 and J usage is TRBJ2-7, with D tentatively TRBD1 or TRBD2 (5 bases each). Germline V gene sequence: CDR1 DFQATT, CDR2 SNEGSKA (reference sequence). V lost 6 bases and J lost 4, with 19 bases in between. The CDR3 totals 14 residues. CDR3: CSAPRGARQYEQYF. CDR3 sequence (DNA): TGCAGTGCCCCGAGAGGGGCTCGGCAATACGAGCAGTACTTC.

The genes are TRBV2 and TRBJ1-2, with TRBD1 as a possible D gene (6 bases). The CDR3 loop spans 14 amino acids. Germline CDR1 is SNHLY and CDR2 is FYNNEI. Trimming took off 6 bases at V and 5 bases at J, with 16 bases between the two ends. The DNA for the CDR3 is TGTGCCAGCAGAGAACAAGGGGGACATTATGGCTACACCTTC. Protein sequence: CASREQGGHYGYTF.

The table lists this clonotype with a few counts. The rearrangement joins TRBV10-3 to TRBJ2-3; a weak D match, TRBD2 (7 bases). The V and J ends lost 3 bases and 4 bases respectively, with 14 bases between them. Germline values: CDR1 ENHRY, CDR2 SYGVKD. The length of the CDR3 is 15 residues. CDR3 region: CAISEGGGPADTQYF. The CDR3 DNA follows: TGTGCCATCAGTGAAGGGGGGGGGCCCGCAGATACGCAGTATTTT.

There are a few counts of this clonotype. V and J are TRBV7-2 and TRBJ2-5, with TRBD2 matching over 8 bases. The CDR3 runs 17 residues. The ends lost 5 bases at V and 0 bases at J; junction bases unmatched: 11. Germline values: CDR1 SGHTA, CDR2 FQGNSA. DNA of the CDR3: TGTGCCAGCAGCAAACCTAGACTAGCGCCAAACCAAGAGACCCAGTACTTC. It encodes CASSKPRLAPNQETQYF. Supplemented by reference TRBV7-2 and TRBJ2-5, the full variable domain reads GAGVSQSPSNKVTEKGKDVELRCDPISGHTALYWYRQSLGQGLEFLIYFQGNSAPDKSGLPSDRFSAERTGGSVSTLTIQRTQQEDSAVYLCASSKPRLAPNQETQYFGPGTRLLVL.

A few counts support this clonotype. This rearrangement joins TRBV20-1 to TRBJ2-5; D is unclear. Germline V gene sequence: CDR1 DFQATT, CDR2 SNEGSKA (reference sequence). The CDR3 has 16 residues. V gave up 5 bases and J gave up 5 bases, with 24 bases separating them. The CDR3 DNA follows: TGCAGTGCTTCCGAAAGTGGGCCCACGTCTCAGGAGACCCAGTACTTC. Protein sequence: CSASESGPTSQETQYF.

The gene calls are TRBV11-2 and TRBJ1-1, with D tentatively TRBD1 (5 bases). Germline V gene sequence: CDR1 SGHAT, CDR2 FQNNGV. There are 16 residues in the CDR3. Trimming pared 7 bases from V and 3 bases from J, leaving 21 bases between. CDR3 protein: CASKPLKGKIDTEAFF. CDR3 bases: TGTGCCAGCAAACCCCTTAAGGGGAAAATTGACACTGAAGCTTTCTTT.

This clonotype was counted between two and nine times. The chain carries TRBV9 and TRBJ1-2, with a tentative D call TRBD1 (5 bases). The CDR3 is 16 amino acids. V lost 0 bases and J 1 base, leaving 13 bases between the germline ends. Germline loops: CDR1 SGDLS, CDR2 YYNGEE. This CDR3 reads CASSVAVTGDNYGYTF. As DNA, the CDR3 is TGTGCCAGCAGCGTAGCTGTTACGGGGGATAACTATGGCTACACCTTC.

In its sample, this clonotype was seen a few times. The chain couples TRBV27 to TRBJ2-3; D gene uncertain. With 3 bases removed from V and 2 bases from J, the gap between germline ends came to 9 bases. The CDR3 has 14 residues. CDR1 is MNHEY and CDR2 is SMNVEV in the germline V gene (reference sequence). The CDR3, as DNA: TGTGCCAGCAGTTTTGGCCTAACCACAGATACGCAGTATTTT. Amino acid sequence: CASSFGLTTDTQYF.

Only a few counts were recorded for this clonotype. The V gene is TRBV20-1, the J gene TRBJ1-2, with 8 nucleotides matching TRBD1. CDR1 is DFQATT and CDR2 is SNEGSKA in the germline V gene (reference sequence). The CDR3 totals 15 residues. The V segment lost 6 bases and the J segment 4 bases; nucleotides outside the gene matches: 13. CDR3 coding DNA: TGCAGTGCCCCCCGGACAGGGAGGGGCATCTATGGCTACACCTTC. This sequence encodes CSAPRTGRGIYGYTF.

This clonotype was seen more than once but under ten times. V is TRBV12-3 or TRBV12-4 and J is TRBJ1-2, with 9 bases that match TRBD1. The J segment lost 6 bases and the V segment lost 6 bases, leaving 11 bases of the junction unmatched. CDR3 length equals 15 residues. The CDR3 is CASRPTGQGKDGYTF. As DNA, the CDR3 is TGTGCCAGCAGACCCACCGGACAGGGGAAAGATGGCTACACCTTC.

The chain combines TRBV10-3 with TRBJ1-5; 11 positions agree with TRBD1. The length of the CDR3 is 15 residues. J lost 5 bases, V lost 3 bases, and 3 bases had no gene match. Germline-derived CDR1 and CDR2 are ENHRY and SYGVKD. The chain's CDR3 is CAISDSDRGHQPQHF. The CDR3 nucleotides read TGTGCCATCAGTGATTCGGACAGGGGGCATCAGCCCCAGCATTTT.

In the case of this clonotype: Here the CDR3 omits its conserved ending phenylalanine or tryptophan, so a read error is the likely source. No DNA is shown, since the ends of the CDR3 on it are uncertain; the CDR3 is the one TCRdb lists. The V and J genes are TRBV6-2 or TRBV6-3 and TRBJ1-5. The CDR3 has 8 residues if both end residues are counted. Germline-derived CDR1 and CDR2 are MNHEY and SVGEGT. The CDR3 here is CASSPQHY.

This clonotype appeared a few times. The chain links TRBV14 to TRBJ2-5, with D perhaps TRBD2 (5 bases). Germline CDR1 reads SGHDN; CDR2 reads FVKESK. Deletions cut 0 bases from V and 5 bases from J, with 13 bases between. The CDR3 covers 15 residues. CDR3 protein: CASSQDIGLVETQYF. CDR3 DNA sequence: TGTGCCAGCAGCCAAGACATTGGACTTGTCGAGACCCAGTACTTC.

This clonotype was counted a few times. The chain employs TRBV12-3 or TRBV12-4 and TRBJ1-6; D not certain. The CDR3 extends over 15 amino acids. Trimming took off 3 bases at V and 9 bases at J, with 15 bases between the two ends. The CDR3 spells CASSLSGQEGSPLHF. CDR3 coding DNA: TGTGCCAGCAGTTTGAGTGGCCAGGAGGGTTCACCCCTCCACTTT.

The chain carries TRBV18 and TRBJ2-3; TRBD2 agrees at 9 bases. Germline values: CDR1 KGHSH, CDR2 LQKENI. This CDR3 has 15 amino acids. J lost 3 bases, V lost 3 bases, and 4 bases had no gene match. The CDR3 DNA reads TGTGCCAGCTCACCGACTAGCGGATTAACAGATACGCAGTATTTT. It specifies CASSPTSGLTDTQYF.

This clonotype came up a few times. The CDR3 nucleotides are TGCAGCGAGGGCCTTAGCACAGATACGCAGTATTTT. This codes for CSEGLSTDTQYF. The chain carries TRBV29-1 and TRBJ2-3; D gene uncertain. The CDR3 runs to 12 residues. The germline V gene encodes CDR1 SQVTM and CDR2 ANQGSEA. Trimming took off 7 bases at V and 0 bases at J, with 8 bases between the two ends.

A single count supports this clonotype. V is TRBV6-5 and J is TRBJ2-5; 7 positions match TRBD2. J lost 5 bases, V lost 4 bases, and 10 bases had no gene match. The CDR3 consists of 15 residues. CDR1 and CDR2 from the germline V gene are MNHEY and SVGAGI. CDR3 loop: CASSSISSGKETQYF. The CDR3 bases are TGTGCCAGCAGTTCCATCTCGAGCGGGAAGGAGACCCAGTACTTC.

A note on this clonotype: The junction differs from germline at one of its ends, possibly a read error. V usage is TRBV12-3 or TRBV12-4 and J usage is TRBJ1-5; TRBD1 agrees at 8 bases. There are 13 residues in the CDR3. In DNA, the CDR3 is TGTGTCAGCAGACAGGGGTGGGATCAGCCCCAGCATTTT. Translating gives CVSRQGWDQPQHF.

This clonotype was picked up a small number of times. The chain joins TRBV7-8 to TRBJ2-2; D possibly corresponds to TRBD1 (6 bases). Germline V gene lookup returns CDR1 SGHVS and CDR2 FQNEAQ. There are 14 residues in the CDR3. The CDR3 reads CALAGQLSTGELFF. The CDR3 DNA reads TGTGCTCTGGCCGGACAGCTCAGCACCGGGGAGCTGTTTTTT. Variable domain in full (rest from reference TRBV7-8 and TRBJ2-2): GAGVSQSPRYKVAKRGQDVALRCDPISGHVSLFWYQQALGQGPEFLTYFQNEAQLDKSGLPSDRFFAERPEGSVSTLKIQRTQQEDSAVYLCALAGQLSTGELFFGEGSRLTVL.

V is TRBV25-1 and J is TRBJ2-5; D is tentatively TRBD1 or TRBD2 (6 bases each). V gave up 6 bases and J gave up 5 bases, with 13 bases separating them. Germline lookup yields CDR1 MGHDK and CDR2 SYGVNS. The CDR3 length is 13 residues. The CDR3 region is CASRQGGGETQYF. The CDR3 DNA reads as TGTGCCAGCAGACAGGGAGGCGGGGAGACCCAGTACTTC.

The table lists this clonotype with a few counts. The V and J genes are TRBV6-5 and TRBJ2-1; 8 bases align to TRBD1. From germline, CDR1 is MNHEY and CDR2 SVGAGI. Unmatched junction bases numbered 10, after V lost 1 base and J lost 2 bases. The length of the CDR3 is 18 residues. Here the CDR3 DNA reads TGTGCCAGCAGTTACTTGGCAGGGGGCCGGGTCGCCTACAATGAGCAGTTCTTC. Protein: CASSYLAGGRVAYNEQFF.

This clonotype was seen repeatedly, ten times or more. The J gene is TRBJ2-5, the V gene TRBV15, with D hard to call. Germline V gene lookup returns CDR1 LNHNV and CDR2 YYDKDF (reference sequence). The V gene lost 0 bases and the J gene lost 1 base, with 6 bases spanning the gap. CDR3 length: 14 residues. The CDR3 protein is CATSRDRVQETQYF. CDR3 sequence (DNA): TGTGCCACCAGCAGAGATAGGGTCCAAGAGACCCAGTACTTC. The full variable domain, rest sourced from reference TRBV15 and TRBJ2-5, is DAMVIQNPRYQVTQFGKPVTLSCSQTLNHNVMYWYQQKSSQAPKLLFHYYDKDFNNEADTPDNFQSRRPNTSFCFLDIRSPGLGDTAMYLCATSRDRVQETQYFGPGTRLLVL.

The V call is TRBV14, the J call TRBJ2-3, with D hard to call. Germline CDR1 is SGHDN and CDR2 is FVKESK. The V end was cut by 1 base, the J end by 4 bases, with 6 bases between. The CDR3 sequence is 13 residues long. Written as DNA, the CDR3 is TGTGCCAGCAGCCAAGGGCTAGCAGATACGCAGTATTTT. The encoded protein is CASSQGLADTQYF.

The chain has TRBV6-2 or TRBV6-3 and TRBJ2-7, with 7 nucleotides matching TRBD1. Germline V gene sequence: CDR1 MNHEY, CDR2 SVGEGT. The CDR3 spans 12 residues. Trimming cost V 10 bases and J 3 bases; bases outside gene matches: 6. The CDR3 DNA reads TGTGCCACACGGGACAGACTCTACGAGCAGTACGTC. Translating gives CATRDRLYEQYV.

This chain uses TRBV5-1 with TRBJ2-3, with 14 bases fitting TRBD2. Germline assignment: CDR1 SGHRS and CDR2 YFSETQ. This CDR3 has 17 amino acids. With 4 bases clipped from V and 4 bases from J, the junction kept 8 bases outside the gene matches. The CDR3 region is CASSTGLAGGIADTQYF. For the CDR3, the DNA is TGCGCCAGCAGCACCGGACTAGCGGGAGGTATAGCAGATACGCAGTATTTT.